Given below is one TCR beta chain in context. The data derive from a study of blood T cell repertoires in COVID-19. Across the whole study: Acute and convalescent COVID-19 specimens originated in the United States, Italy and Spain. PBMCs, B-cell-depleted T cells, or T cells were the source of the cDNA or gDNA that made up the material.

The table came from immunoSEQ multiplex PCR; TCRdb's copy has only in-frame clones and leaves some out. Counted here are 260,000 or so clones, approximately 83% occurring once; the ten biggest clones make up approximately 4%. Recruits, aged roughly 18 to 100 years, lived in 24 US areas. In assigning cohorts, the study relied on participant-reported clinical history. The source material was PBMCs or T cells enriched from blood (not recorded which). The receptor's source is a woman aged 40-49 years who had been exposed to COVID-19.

CDR3 loop: CASSQDGTEETQYF. As DNA, the CDR3 is TGCGCCAGCAGCCAAGATGGGACAGAAGAGACCCAGTACTTC. The chain carries TRBV4-1 and TRBJ2-5; TRBD1 matches 7 bases. The CDR3 length is 14 residues. Germline CDR1 is MGHRA and CDR2 is YSYEKL. Trimming removed 0 bases from V and 3 bases from J; junction bases left unmatched: 1.